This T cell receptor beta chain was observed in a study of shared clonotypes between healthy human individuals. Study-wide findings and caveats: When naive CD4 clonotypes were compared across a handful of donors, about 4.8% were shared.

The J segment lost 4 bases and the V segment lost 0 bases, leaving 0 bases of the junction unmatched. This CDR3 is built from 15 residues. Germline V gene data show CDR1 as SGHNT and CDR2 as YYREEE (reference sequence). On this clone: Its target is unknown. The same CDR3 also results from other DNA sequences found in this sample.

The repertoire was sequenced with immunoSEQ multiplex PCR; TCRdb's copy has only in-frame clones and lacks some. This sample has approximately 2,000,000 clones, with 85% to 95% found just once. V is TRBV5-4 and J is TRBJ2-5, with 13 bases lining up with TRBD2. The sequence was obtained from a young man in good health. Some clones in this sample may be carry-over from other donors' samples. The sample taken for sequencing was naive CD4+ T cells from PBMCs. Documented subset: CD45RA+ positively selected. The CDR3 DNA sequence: TGTGCCAGCAGCTTGGGACTAGCGGGAGGAGAGACCCAGTACTTC. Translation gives CASSLGLAGGETQYF.